These T cell receptor beta chains were read from a single sample in a study of neurological immune-mediated disorders. TCRdb re-derived calls from the 5' RACE reads in MiXCR, one entry per CDR3 protein. Here the sample spans tens of thousands of distinct CDR3 sequences, around 2.9% being singletons. Sample: PBMCs. Receptors originate from a woman aged 60-75 years with multiple sclerosis. Each CDR3 is given with its conserved first and last residue. Fields, in order: V gene, CDR3 protein.

>TRBV4-1
CASSQLQGSSYEQYF
>TRBV12-3/TRBV12-4
CASRSTSKGGLGDTQYF
>TRBV20-1
CSARDVGTGNTIYF
>TRBV12-3/TRBV12-4
CASSFEPGTGIEQYF
>TRBV6-1
CASNLDGDGETQYF
>TRBV5-1
CASSLGDRIYNEQFF
>TRBV3-1
CASSPGRISGNTIYF
>TRBV5-1
CASSLEQGPYEQYF
>TRBV6-5
CASSYKTGGFTGELFF
>TRBV27
CASSLYPNRGNQPQHF
>TRBV27
CASSLINRNTEAFF
>TRBV7-9
CASRTVIRGALGNTEAFF
>TRBV10-3
CAISQTNEKLFF
>TRBV7-9
CASKTSGTDTQYF
>TRBV20-1
CSAREAGSSSNKTQNF
>TRBV5-5
CASSPREGTDTQYF
>TRBV28
CASSPSVADTQYF
>TRBV20-1
CSARGQSTDTQYF
>TRBV5-5
CASSPEGATNEKLFF
>TRBV5-1
CASSLAPGKETQYF
>TRBV5-1
CASSLTSGSTDTQYF
>TRBV20-1
CSASDRGYGYTF